This T cell receptor (beta chain) emerged from a study of radiation and T cells in renal cell carcinoma. Study at large: Nephrectomy followed 15 Gy stereotactic body radiation by 4 weeks.

The CDR3 has 13 amino acids. The germline gives CDR1 SGHTA, CDR2 FQGNSA. The V end lost 3 bases, the J end lost 8 bases, and 13 bases lay between the germline ends. Study-level findings and limits: Top tumor clonotypes rose in blood 2 weeks post-radiation, then contracted.

The time point was: blood 2 weeks post-SBRT. Treatment in this sample: 15 Gy SBRT to primary tumor, nephrectomy 4 weeks later. Clear cell pathology was present in this patient's renal cell carcinoma. In the case of this clone: Its antigen is not identified.

Using immunoSEQ multiplex PCR, the repertoire was profiled, and TCRdb retains in-frame clones only, with some absent. The table has 120,000 or so clones, 65% to 85% seen once; the top ten hold roughly 6%. The source of this sequence is a middle-aged man with renal cell carcinoma. The chain carries TRBV7-2 and TRBJ1-2; D possibly corresponds to TRBD1 (6 bases). The sample was blood, taken from a patient whose treatment included radiotherapy and nephrectomy. The CDR3 nucleotides read TGTGCCAGCAGCTTTGACAGGAGGGGAGGCTACACCTTC. Translating gives CASSFDRRGGYTF.